This TCR beta chain emerged from a study of T cell changes during pregnancy in multiple sclerosis (dated by TCRdb to between 2018 and 2021). Background on the whole study: In women with multiple sclerosis, the researchers looked at how the T cell repertoire shifted as pregnancy progressed.

Reading the germline V gene (reference sequence) gives CDR1 SGHNT and CDR2 YYREEE. Unmatched junction bases come to 6, with V trimmed by 4 bases and J by 3 bases. Including cysteine and phenylalanine, the CDR3 has 15 amino acids. The kept DNA is CDR3 alone, 45 bases in frame from the first base. The library was obtained by the immunoSEQ multiplex PCR assay. TCRdb limited this immuneACCESS table to in-frame rearrangements with V and J called. A share of clones is missing; checked studies link under half to unresolved V genes, and the rest is unexplained. The sample has fewer than 85,000 clones on record, roughly 90% of them singletons. Clones ranked in the top ten supply about 1.9% of the sample. Turning to this clone: The antigen it recognizes is unknown. Base qualities were left out, and no much larger clone turns up one base away.

The sequence was obtained from a female donor with multiple sclerosis, enrolled in a pregnancy study. Here the sequenced sample was peripheral blood, taken before pregnancy. The sequence joins TRBV5-4 to TRBJ2-1, with 8 bases in between that match TRBD1. The CDR3: CASSRDRFIYNEQFF. In nucleotides, the sequence is TGTGCCAGCAGCAGGGACAGGTTTATCTACAATGAGCAGTTCTTC.